This T cell receptor beta chain emerged from a study of blood T cell repertoires in COVID-19. Study at large: Whether acute or convalescent, the COVID-19 samples came from the United States, Italy and Spain. Sample material is recorded as cDNA or gDNA derived from T cells, B-cell-depleted T cells, or PBMCs.

The CDR3 consists of 16 residues. The germline V gene encodes CDR1 MGHRA and CDR2 YSYEKL. The V end lost 4 bases, the J end lost 0 bases, and 13 bases lay between the germline ends. Assay: immunoSEQ multiplex PCR; the TCRdb copy retains only in-frame clones and omits some. Of approximately 50,000 clones listed, approximately 85% are singletons. Sequenced material: peripheral blood. V and J are TRBV4-1 and TRBJ1-5, with TRBD1 as a possible D gene (5 bases). This receptor was identified in a human donor in a cohort sampled during active COVID-19. In DNA, the CDR3 is TGCGCCAGCAGCCCAGCGGGGCAGTATAGCAATCAGCCCCAGCATTTT. The encoded protein is CASSPAGQYSNQPQHF.